This TCR beta chain is drawn from a study of PD-1 blockade in classical Hodgkin lymphoma. Study-level results: Prior to therapy, complete responders displayed diversity much like that of newly diagnosed patients. Repertoire difference causes, possibly disease activity or prior therapy, remain undefined. TCR diversity at baseline was reported to be reduced in newly diagnosed patients relative to healthy donors.

Sequenced by immunoSEQ multiplex PCR; TCRdb stores in-frame clones only, minus some. The sample records tens of thousands of clones, around 90% being singletons. With no exception, relapse followed autologous stem cell transplantation in all patients, and brentuximab vedotin exposure varied. Complete response, partial response or progressive disease constituted the best responses recorded. This CDR3 is 14 amino acids long. Germline CDR1 is MDHEN and CDR2 is SYDVKM. Trimming cost V 6 bases and J 1 base, with 12 bases left between them. Concerning this clone: Its specificity is unknown.

The input for sequencing was peripheral blood mononuclear cells (PBMCs), taken at baseline. The clonotype comes from a human donor with classical Hodgkin lymphoma. V gene TRBV28 combines with J gene TRBJ2-5; perhaps TRBD1 as D (6 bases). Written as DNA, the CDR3 is TGTGCCAGCAGAGGAGCAGGGGTCCAAGAGACCCAGTACTTC. As protein: CASRGAGVQETQYF.